This T cell receptor beta chain was found in a study of blood T cells in healthy people across ages. Germline CDR1 and CDR2: MNHEY and SMNVEV (reference sequence). This CDR3 spans 14 amino acids. Trimming shortened V by 5 bases and J by 9 bases, and 17 bases separated the two germline ends. Alongside a J-beta primer mix, a sample-barcoded 5' primer served in a second PCR lasting about 7 to 12 cycles. TCRdb called the 5' RACE reads again in MiXCR, with one record for every CDR3 protein. The sample gives 850,000 to 1,000,000 distinct CDR3 sequences, roughly half of which show up once; about 22% is in the top ten. This clonotype was counted between two and nine times.

This clonotype was sampled from a woman in her fifties or sixties in good health. The sequenced sample was blood. The chain has TRBV27 and TRBJ1-5; tentative D call: TRBD1 (6 bases). For the CDR3, the DNA is TGTGCCAGCAGTCCAAGAGCTACAGGGATGCCCCAGCATTTT. Encoded protein: CASSPRATGMPQHF.